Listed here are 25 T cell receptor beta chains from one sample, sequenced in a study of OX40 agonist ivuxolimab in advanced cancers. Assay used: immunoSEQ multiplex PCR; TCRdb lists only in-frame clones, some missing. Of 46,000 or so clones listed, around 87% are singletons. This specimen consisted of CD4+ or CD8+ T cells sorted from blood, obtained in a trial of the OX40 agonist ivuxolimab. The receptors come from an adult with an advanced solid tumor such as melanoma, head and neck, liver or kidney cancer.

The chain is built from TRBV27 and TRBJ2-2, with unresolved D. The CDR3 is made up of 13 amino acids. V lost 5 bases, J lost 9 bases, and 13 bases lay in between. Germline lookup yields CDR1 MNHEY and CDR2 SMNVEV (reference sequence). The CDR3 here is CASSRPARRELFF. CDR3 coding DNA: TGTGCCAGCAGTCGCCCGGCCCGCCGGGAGCTGTTTTTT.

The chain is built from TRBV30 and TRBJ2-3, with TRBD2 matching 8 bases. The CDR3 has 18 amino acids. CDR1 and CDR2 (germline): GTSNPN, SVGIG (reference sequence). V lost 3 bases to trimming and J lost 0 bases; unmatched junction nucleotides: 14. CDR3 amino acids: CAWRDWIAGIKSTDTQYF. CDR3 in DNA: TGTGCCTGGAGAGATTGGATAGCGGGAATTAAGAGCACAGATACGCAGTATTTT.

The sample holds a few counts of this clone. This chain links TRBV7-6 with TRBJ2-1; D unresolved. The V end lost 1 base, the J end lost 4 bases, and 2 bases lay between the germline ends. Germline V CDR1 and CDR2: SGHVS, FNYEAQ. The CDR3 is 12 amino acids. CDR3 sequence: CASSLGYNEQFF. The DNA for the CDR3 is TGTGCCAGCAGCTTAGGGTACAATGAGCAGTTCTTC.

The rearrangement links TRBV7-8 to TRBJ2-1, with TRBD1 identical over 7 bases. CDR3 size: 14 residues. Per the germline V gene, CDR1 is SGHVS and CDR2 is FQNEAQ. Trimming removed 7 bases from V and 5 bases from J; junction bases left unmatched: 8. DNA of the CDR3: TGTGCCAGCACCCCAGGACAGGTCGACAATGAGCAGTTCTTC. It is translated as CASTPGQVDNEQFF.

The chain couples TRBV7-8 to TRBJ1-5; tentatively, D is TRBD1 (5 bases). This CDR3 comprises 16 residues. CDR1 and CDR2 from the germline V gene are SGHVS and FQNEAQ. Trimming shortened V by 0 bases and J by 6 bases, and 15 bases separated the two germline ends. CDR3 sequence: CASSLAFHGGAQPQHF. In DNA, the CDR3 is TGTGCCAGCAGCTTAGCTTTTCACGGGGGAGCTCAGCCCCAGCATTTT.

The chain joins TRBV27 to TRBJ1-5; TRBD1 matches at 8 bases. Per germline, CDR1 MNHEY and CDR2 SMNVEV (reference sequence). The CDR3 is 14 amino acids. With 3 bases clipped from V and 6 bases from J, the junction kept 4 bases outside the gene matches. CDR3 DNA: TGTGCCAGCAGTTTGGGACAGGCGTCTCAGCCCCAGCATTTT. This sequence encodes CASSLGQASQPQHF.

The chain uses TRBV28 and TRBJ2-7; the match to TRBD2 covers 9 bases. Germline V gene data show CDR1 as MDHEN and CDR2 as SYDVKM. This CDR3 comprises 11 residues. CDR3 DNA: TGTGTTAGCGGGAGTTGGGACGAGCAGTACTTC. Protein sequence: CVSGSWDEQYF.

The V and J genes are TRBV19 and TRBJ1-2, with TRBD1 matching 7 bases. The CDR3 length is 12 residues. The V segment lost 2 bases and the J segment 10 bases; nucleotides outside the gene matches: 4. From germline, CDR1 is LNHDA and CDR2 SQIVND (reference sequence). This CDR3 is CASSINRGNYTF. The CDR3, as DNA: TGTGCCAGTAGTATAAACAGGGGAAACTACACCTTC.

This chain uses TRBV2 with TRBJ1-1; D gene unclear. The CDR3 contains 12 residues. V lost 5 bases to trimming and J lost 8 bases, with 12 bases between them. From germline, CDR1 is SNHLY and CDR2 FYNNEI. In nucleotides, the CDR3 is TGTGCCAGCAGTACGAGCAGGAAAGAAGCTTTCTTT. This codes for CASSTSRKEAFF.

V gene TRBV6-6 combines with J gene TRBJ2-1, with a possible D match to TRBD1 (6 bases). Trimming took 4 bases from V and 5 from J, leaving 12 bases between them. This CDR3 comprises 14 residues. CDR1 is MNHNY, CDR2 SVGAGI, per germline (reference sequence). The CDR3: CASSWPRQDNEQFF. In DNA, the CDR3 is TGTGCCAGCAGTTGGCCACGACAGGACAATGAGCAGTTCTTC.

The CDR3 bases are TGTGCCAGCAGCTTATTAGGGGGGGCCAATGAGCAGTTCTTC. It encodes CASSLLGGANEQFF. The genes are TRBV7-7 and TRBJ2-1; maybe TRBD2 (7 bases). The CDR3 length is 14 residues. V was shortened by 2 bases and J by 6 bases, with 11 bases between the two germline ends. Per germline, CDR1 SSHAT and CDR2 FNYEAQ (reference sequence). The full variable domain, its missing parts supplied by reference TRBV7-7 and TRBJ2-1, is GAGVSQSPRYKVTKRGQDVTLRCDPISSHATLYWYQQALGQGPEFLTYFNYEAQPDKSGLPSDRFSAERPEGSISTLTIQRTEQRDSAMYRCASSLLGGANEQFFGPGTRLTVL.

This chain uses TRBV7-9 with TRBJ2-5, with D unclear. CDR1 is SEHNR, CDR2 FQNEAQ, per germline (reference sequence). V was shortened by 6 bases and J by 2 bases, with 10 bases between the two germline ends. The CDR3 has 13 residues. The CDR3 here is CASRSGFQETQYF. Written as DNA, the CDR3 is TGTGCCAGCAGATCCGGCTTTCAAGAGACCCAGTACTTC. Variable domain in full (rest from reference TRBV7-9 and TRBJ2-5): DTGVSQNPRHKITKRGQNVTFRCDPISEHNRLYWYRQTLGQGPEFLTYFQNEAQLEKSRLLSDRFSAERPKGSFSTLEIQRTEQGDSAMYLCASRSGFQETQYFGPGTRLLVL.

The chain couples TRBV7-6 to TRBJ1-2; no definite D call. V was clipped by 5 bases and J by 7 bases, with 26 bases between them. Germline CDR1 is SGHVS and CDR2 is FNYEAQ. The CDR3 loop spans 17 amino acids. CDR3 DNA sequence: TGTGCCAGCAGCCCGACCGCCCGGGCTACTTCCCCCCCTGGCTACACCTTC. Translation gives CASSPTARATSPPGYTF.

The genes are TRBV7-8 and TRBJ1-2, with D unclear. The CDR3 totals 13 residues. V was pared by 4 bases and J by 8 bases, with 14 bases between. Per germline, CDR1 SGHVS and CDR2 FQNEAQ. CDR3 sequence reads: CASSSWGEVGYTF. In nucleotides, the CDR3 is TGTGCCAGCAGCTCCTGGGGAGAAGTCGGCTACACCTTC.

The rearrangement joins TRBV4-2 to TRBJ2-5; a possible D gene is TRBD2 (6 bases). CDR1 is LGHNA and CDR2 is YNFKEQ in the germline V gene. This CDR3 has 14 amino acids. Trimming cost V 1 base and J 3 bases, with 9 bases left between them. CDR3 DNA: TGTGCCAGCAGCCAAGTCGGGGAGGAAGAGACCCAGTACTTC. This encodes CASSQVGEEETQYF.

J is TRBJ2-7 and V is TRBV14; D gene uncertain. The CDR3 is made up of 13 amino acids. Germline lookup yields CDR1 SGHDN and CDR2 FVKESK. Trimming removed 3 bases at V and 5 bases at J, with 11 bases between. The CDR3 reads CASSQGRRDEQYF. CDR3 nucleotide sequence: TGTGCCAGCAGCCAGGGCCGCCGCGACGAGCAGTACTTC.

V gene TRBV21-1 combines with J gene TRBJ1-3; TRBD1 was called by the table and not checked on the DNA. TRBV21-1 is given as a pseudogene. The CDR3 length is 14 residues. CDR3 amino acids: CASSRTDSGNTIYF. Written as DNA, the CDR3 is TGTGCCAGCAGCCGGACAGACTCTGGAAACACCATATATTTT.

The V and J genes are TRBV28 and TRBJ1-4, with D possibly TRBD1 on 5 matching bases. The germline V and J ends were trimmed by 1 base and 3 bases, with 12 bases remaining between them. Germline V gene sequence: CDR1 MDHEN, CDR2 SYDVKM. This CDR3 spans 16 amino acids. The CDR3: CASSLLLRGSNEKLFF. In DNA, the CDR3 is TGTGCCAGCAGTTTATTGCTTCGGGGGTCTAATGAAAAACTGTTTTTT.

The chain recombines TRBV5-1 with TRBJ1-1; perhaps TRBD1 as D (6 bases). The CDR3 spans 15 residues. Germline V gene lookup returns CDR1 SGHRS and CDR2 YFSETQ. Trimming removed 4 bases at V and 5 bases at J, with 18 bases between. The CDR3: CASSGDTWRETEAFF. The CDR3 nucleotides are TGCGCCAGCAGCGGGGACACCTGGAGGGAAACTGAAGCTTTCTTT.

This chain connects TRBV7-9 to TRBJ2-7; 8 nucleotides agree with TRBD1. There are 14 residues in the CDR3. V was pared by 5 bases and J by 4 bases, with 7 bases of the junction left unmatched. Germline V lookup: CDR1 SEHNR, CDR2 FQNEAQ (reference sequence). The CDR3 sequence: CASSTRQGRYEQYF. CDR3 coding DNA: TGTGCCAGCAGCACGCGACAGGGGAGGTACGAGCAGTACTTC.

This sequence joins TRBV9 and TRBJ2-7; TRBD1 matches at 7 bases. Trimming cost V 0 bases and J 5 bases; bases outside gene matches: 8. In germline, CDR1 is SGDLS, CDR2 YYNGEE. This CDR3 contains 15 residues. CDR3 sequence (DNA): TGTGCCAGCAGCGTAGGCAGGGGGTACGACGACGAGCAGTACTTC. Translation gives CASSVGRGYDDEQYF.

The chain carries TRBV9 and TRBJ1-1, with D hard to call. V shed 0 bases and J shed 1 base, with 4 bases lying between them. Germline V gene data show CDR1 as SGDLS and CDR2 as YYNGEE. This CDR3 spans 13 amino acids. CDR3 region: CASSVGRNTEAFF. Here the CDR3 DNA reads TGTGCCAGCAGCGTAGGACGGAACACTGAAGCTTTCTTT. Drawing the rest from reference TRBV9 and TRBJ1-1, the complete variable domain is DSGVTQTPKHLITATGQRVTLRCSPRSGDLSVYWYQQSLDQGLQFLIQYYNGEERAKGNILERFSAQQFPDLHSELNLSSLELGDSALYFCASSVGRNTEAFFGQGTRLTVV.

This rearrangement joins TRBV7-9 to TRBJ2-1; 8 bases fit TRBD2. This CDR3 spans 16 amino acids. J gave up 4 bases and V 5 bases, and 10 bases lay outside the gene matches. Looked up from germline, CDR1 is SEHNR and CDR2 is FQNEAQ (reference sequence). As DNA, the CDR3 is TGTGCCAGCAGCCCGAAAGCGGGAGAATCGTACAATGAGCAGTTCTTC. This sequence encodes CASSPKAGESYNEQFF.

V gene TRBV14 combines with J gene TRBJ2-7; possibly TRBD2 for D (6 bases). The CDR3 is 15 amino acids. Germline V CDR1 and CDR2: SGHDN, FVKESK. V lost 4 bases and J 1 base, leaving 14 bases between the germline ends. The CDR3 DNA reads TGTGCCAGCAGCCTCGGGCCCCGGGGGTCCTACGAGCAGTACTTC. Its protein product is CASSLGPRGSYEQYF.

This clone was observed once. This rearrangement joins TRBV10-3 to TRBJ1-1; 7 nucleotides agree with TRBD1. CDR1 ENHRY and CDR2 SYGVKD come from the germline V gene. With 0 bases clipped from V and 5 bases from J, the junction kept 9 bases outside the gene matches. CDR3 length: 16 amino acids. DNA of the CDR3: TGTGCCATCAGTGAGTCATCGGGACAGCCGGATACTGAAGCTTTCTTT. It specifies CAISESSGQPDTEAFF.